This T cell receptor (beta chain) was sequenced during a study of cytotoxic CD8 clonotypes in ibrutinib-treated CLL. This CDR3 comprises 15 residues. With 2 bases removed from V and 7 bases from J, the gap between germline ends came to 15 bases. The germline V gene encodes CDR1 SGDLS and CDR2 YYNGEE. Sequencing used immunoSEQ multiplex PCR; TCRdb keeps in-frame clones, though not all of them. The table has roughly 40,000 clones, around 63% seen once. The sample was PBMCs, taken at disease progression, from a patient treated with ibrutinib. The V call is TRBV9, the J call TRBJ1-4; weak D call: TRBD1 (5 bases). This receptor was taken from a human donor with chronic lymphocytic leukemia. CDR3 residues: CASSVAGDLFEKLFF. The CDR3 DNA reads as TGTGCCAGCAGCGTGGCTGGGGACCTTTTTGAAAAACTGTTTTTT.